A selection of T cell receptor beta chains follows, all from one sample in a study of Graves' ophthalmopathy and Graves' hyperthyroidism. Each CDR3 protein gets one entry after TCRdb re-called the multiplex PCR reads with MiXCR. This sample yields 400,000 to 450,000 distinct CDR3 sequences, of which 21% are seen a single time; roughly 3% belongs to the top ten. Sequenced sample: peripheral blood. Source of these receptors: a woman younger than 30 with stable Graves' hyperthyroidism. The CDR3 runs from the conserved cysteine through the conserved F or W. The order of the fields is CDR3 protein, J gene, V gene.

CDR3: CASSLRAWGYDSYEQYF
J: TRBJ2-7
V: TRBV18

CDR3: CATSDFSGETQYF
J: TRBJ2-5
V: TRBV24-1

CDR3: CASSIGNTEAFF
J: TRBJ1-1
V: TRBV19

CDR3: CASSLGGDTGELFF
J: TRBJ2-2
V: TRBV9

CDR3: CASSPTSGVQETQYF
J: TRBJ2-5
V: TRBV7-3

CDR3: CASSPETAQSSYEQYF
J: TRBJ2-7
V: TRBV27

CDR3: CASSGGTGVWRNTEAFF
J: TRBJ1-1
V: TRBV5-6

CDR3: CASSQGNLNTEAFF
J: TRBJ1-1
V: TRBV7-3

CDR3: CASGNSGGAGETQYF
J: TRBJ2-5
V: TRBV5-1

CDR3: CAWTVSGANVLTF
J: TRBJ2-6
V: TRBV30

CDR3: CASSYWDRGTSNQPQHF
J: TRBJ1-5
V: TRBV6-2/TRBV6-3

CDR3: CSARDSLGFVTTVEAFF
J: TRBJ1-1
V: TRBV20-1

CDR3: CASSWGTSGSGEQYF
J: TRBJ2-7
V: TRBV11-2

CDR3: CASRPRDRIYGYTF
J: TRBJ1-2
V: TRBV12-3/TRBV12-4

CDR3: CASRPLAESRRTGELFF
J: TRBJ2-2
V: TRBV6-2/TRBV6-3

CDR3: CASSLVGGGLGTEAFF
J: TRBJ1-1
V: TRBV11-1

CDR3: CASSFRQGKAFF
J: TRBJ1-1
V: TRBV12-3/TRBV12-4

CDR3: CASSRSGISYEQYF
J: TRBJ2-7
V: TRBV6-2/TRBV6-3

CDR3: CASSRLGANTEAFF
J: TRBJ1-1
V: TRBV3-1

CDR3: CASSLEGRSYEQYF
J: TRBJ2-7
V: TRBV5-1

CDR3: CASSLEALSLYGYTF
J: TRBJ1-2
V: TRBV11-2

CDR3: CAWSVWRERAFF
J: TRBJ1-1
V: TRBV30

CDR3: CANLRVQSGDGYTF
J: TRBJ1-2
V: TRBV6-1

CDR3: CASVFLGGPYTEAFF
J: TRBJ1-1
V: TRBV6-1

CDR3: CASSDGQNQPQHF
J: TRBJ1-5
V: TRBV12-3/TRBV12-4

CDR3: CASRGGGRAYEQYF
J: TRBJ2-7
V: TRBV27

CDR3: CASSLSVKRGVTGELFF
J: TRBJ2-2
V: TRBV11-2

CDR3: CASSPRTQNTGELFF
J: TRBJ2-2
V: TRBV25-1

CDR3: CASSSHRGWDIYEQYF
J: TRBJ2-7
V: TRBV12-3/TRBV12-4

CDR3: CASSYRQVGQGSNQPQHF
J: TRBJ1-5
V: TRBV6-2/TRBV6-3

CDR3: CASSEAGNSGNTIYF
J: TRBJ1-3
V: TRBV2

CDR3: CAISFRVSAGEQYF
J: TRBJ2-7
V: TRBV13

CDR3: CASSQGSPGNQPQHF
J: TRBJ1-5
V: TRBV3-1

CDR3: CASSRYPGLAGGSYEQYF
J: TRBJ2-7
V: TRBV28

CDR3: CVTRDGYEQYF
J: TRBJ2-7
V: TRBV28

CDR3: CASSLNKGGSGTWKIQPQHF
J: TRBJ1-5
V: TRBV7-3

CDR3: CASSFSGRSTEAFF
J: TRBJ1-1
V: TRBV7-2

CDR3: CSASADRGRETQYF
J: TRBJ2-5
V: TRBV20-1

CDR3: CASSEDNAGAETQYF
J: TRBJ2-5
V: TRBV2

CDR3: CASSLSRDTNQPQHF
J: TRBJ1-5
V: TRBV7-2

CDR3: CSARITGTSGGSFPYEQYF
J: -
V: TRBV20-1

CDR3: CASSLRTGGSGNTIYF
J: TRBJ1-3
V: TRBV12-3/TRBV12-4

CDR3: CASSYGLTPGYGYTF
J: TRBJ1-2
V: TRBV6-2/TRBV6-3

CDR3: CASSYRGTANYGYTF
J: TRBJ1-2
V: TRBV6-5

CDR3: CASSLQGALNSPLHF
J: TRBJ1-6
V: TRBV28

CDR3: CSALGLAGHEQYF
J: TRBJ2-7
V: TRBV20-1

CDR3: CATSRDELGELFF
J: TRBJ2-2
V: TRBV15

CDR3: CAWSSHRGPSGNTIYF
J: TRBJ1-3
V: TRBV30

CDR3: CASSFKGNSGNTIYF
J: TRBJ1-3
V: TRBV11-2

CDR3: CASSSPSPAGELFF
J: TRBJ2-2
V: TRBV7-8

CDR3: CASSPGWVTEAFF
J: TRBJ1-1
V: TRBV13

CDR3: CASRVNRAGNTEAFF
J: TRBJ1-1
V: TRBV27

CDR3: CASSFSPRSGYTF
J: TRBJ1-2
V: TRBV12-3/TRBV12-4

CDR3: CASSPVMLGGTEAFF
J: TRBJ1-1
V: TRBV6-1

CDR3: CSVVLPSDSSRNTIYF
J: TRBJ1-3
V: TRBV29-1

CDR3: CASHSQGQYNSPLHF
J: TRBJ1-6
V: TRBV12-5

CDR3: CASTPTGQETQYF
J: TRBJ2-5
V: TRBV6-1

CDR3: CASNFGGGTEAFF
J: TRBJ1-1
V: TRBV12-3/TRBV12-4

CDR3: CASSFATGSGQPQHF
J: TRBJ1-5
V: TRBV7-8